The clone carrying this T cell receptor beta chain has a handful of counts. The authors ran a second PCR of roughly 6 to 11 cycles using a sample-barcoded 5' primer and a J-beta primer mix. TCRdb independently ran MiXCR on the 5' RACE reads; one entry per CDR3 protein. The sample yields more than 600,000 distinct CDR3 sequences, 20% to 25% seen once. The record originates from a study of blood T cells in healthy people across ages. Study-level background: Per two T cells, about one barcoded beta molecule was captured through template switching.

Isolation recovered at least 6.5 million PBMCs from every sample. These data are also associated with another study on T cells of mothers and their children. That source adds: The study sampled three healthy Caucasian mothers and their six children.

Input material: blood. The sequence was obtained from a boy under 18 in good health.

In nucleotides, the CDR3 is TGTGCCAGCAGCACAGCGACTAGCGCCTACGAGCAGTACTTC. Its translation: CASSTATSAYEQYF. The chain joins TRBV9 to TRBJ2-5; 8 bases agree with TRBD2. The J call may be incorrect, as the DNA end agrees better with TRBJ2-7. The CDR3 contains 14 residues. Germline V gene data show CDR1 as SGDLS and CDR2 as YYNGEE.